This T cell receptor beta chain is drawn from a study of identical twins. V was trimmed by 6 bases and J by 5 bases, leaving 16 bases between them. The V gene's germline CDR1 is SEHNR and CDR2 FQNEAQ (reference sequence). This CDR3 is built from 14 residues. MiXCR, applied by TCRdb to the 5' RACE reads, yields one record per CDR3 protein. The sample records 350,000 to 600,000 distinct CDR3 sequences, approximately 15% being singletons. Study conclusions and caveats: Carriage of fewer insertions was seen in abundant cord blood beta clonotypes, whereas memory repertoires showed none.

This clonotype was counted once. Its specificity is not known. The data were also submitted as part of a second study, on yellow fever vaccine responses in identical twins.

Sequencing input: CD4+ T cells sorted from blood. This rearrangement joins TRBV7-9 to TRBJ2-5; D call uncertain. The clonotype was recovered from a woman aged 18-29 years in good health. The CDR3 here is CASSHGRTRETQYF. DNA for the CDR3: TGTGCCAGCAGTCACGGACGTACAAGGGAGACCCAGTACTTC.